Following are 7 T cell receptor beta chains from one sample sequenced in a study of blood T cell repertoires in COVID-19. The protocol was immunoSEQ multiplex PCR, while the TCRdb copy is restricted to in-frame clones and leaves out a portion. Of more than 90,000 clones in the sample, about two thirds are singletons; the top ten hold roughly 25%. Source material: peripheral blood. The receptors originated from a woman aged 55-70 years in a cohort sampled during active or convalescent COVID-19.

This chain uses TRBV9 with TRBJ2-7, with D possibly being TRBD2 (6 bases). The ends were cut back, 0 bases at V and 2 bases at J, with 12 bases in the middle. CDR3 length equals 15 residues. Germline CDR1 SGDLS, CDR2 YYNGEE. The CDR3 DNA reads as TGTGCCAGCAGCGTAGGCGGAGGGGCCACCTACGAGCAGTACTTC. Protein: CASSVGGGATYEQYF. The full variable domain, rest sourced from reference TRBV9 and TRBJ2-7, is DSGVTQTPKHLITATGQRVTLRCSPRSGDLSVYWYQQSLDQGLQFLIQYYNGEERAKGNILERFSAQQFPDLHSELNLSSLELGDSALYFCASSVGGGATYEQYFGPGTRLTVT.

The chain combines TRBV28 with TRBJ1-2; 7 positions agree with TRBD1. This CDR3 region has 14 residues. J lost 0 bases, V lost 7 bases, and 5 bases had no gene match. Germline CDR1 MDHEN, CDR2 SYDVKM. This chain's CDR3 is CASTLTGSNYGYTF. As DNA, the CDR3 is TGTGCCAGCACCTTGACAGGGTCTAACTATGGCTACACCTTC.

The V gene is TRBV21-1, the J gene TRBJ1-1; the D call in the table, TRBD1, was not verified against the DNA. TRBV21-1 is marked as a pseudogene. This CDR3 is built from 14 residues. CDR3: CASSKGGANTEAFF. The CDR3 DNA reads TGTGCCAGCAGCAAAGGGGGCGCAAACACTGAAGCTTTCTTT.

V gene TRBV5-4 combines with J gene TRBJ2-3; D unclear. V was pared by 2 bases and J by 0 bases, with 7 bases between. Germline values: CDR1 SGHNT, CDR2 YYREEE (reference sequence). The CDR3 extends over 14 amino acids. The CDR3 nucleotides read TGTGCCAGCAGCTTTGACACTAGCACAGATACGCAGTATTTT. Protein sequence: CASSFDTSTDTQYF.

The rearrangement uses TRBV27 and TRBJ1-5; D remains unclear. V lost 0 bases and J 0 bases, leaving 9 bases between the germline ends. There are 16 residues in the CDR3. CDR1 and CDR2 from the germline V gene are MNHEY and SMNVEV (reference sequence). The CDR3 DNA follows: TGTGCCAGCAGTTTATCTTCTACTCTTAGCAATCAGCCCCAGCATTTT. Translated: CASSLSSTLSNQPQHF.

This clone has a handful of counts. This chain uses TRBV4-1 with TRBJ1-2; maybe TRBD1 (6 bases). CDR1 and CDR2 from the germline V gene are MGHRA and YSYEKL. V was trimmed by 0 bases and J by 3 bases, leaving 11 bases between them. The CDR3 covers 15 residues. CDR3 in amino acids: CASSQDLYRDYGYTF. DNA for the CDR3: TGCGCCAGCAGCCAAGATCTTTACAGGGACTATGGCTACACCTTC.

The V and J genes are TRBV28 and TRBJ1-2; D gene uncertain. Germline V gene sequence: CDR1 MDHEN, CDR2 SYDVKM. The germline V and J ends were trimmed by 3 bases and 10 bases, with 12 bases remaining between them. The CDR3 totals 12 residues. The CDR3 sequence is CASSFAVLSYTF. Written as DNA, the CDR3 is TGTGCCAGCAGTTTTGCGGTCTTGTCCTACACCTTC.